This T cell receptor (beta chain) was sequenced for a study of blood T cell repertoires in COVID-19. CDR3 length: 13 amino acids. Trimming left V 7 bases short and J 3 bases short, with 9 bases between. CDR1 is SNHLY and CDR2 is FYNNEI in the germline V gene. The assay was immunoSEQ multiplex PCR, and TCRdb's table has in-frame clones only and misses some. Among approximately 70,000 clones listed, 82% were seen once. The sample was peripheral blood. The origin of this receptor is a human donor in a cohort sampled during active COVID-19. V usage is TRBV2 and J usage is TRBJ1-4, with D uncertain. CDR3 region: CASKEQSNEKLFF. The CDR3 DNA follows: TGTGCCAGCAAGGAACAGTCTAATGAAAAACTGTTTTTT.